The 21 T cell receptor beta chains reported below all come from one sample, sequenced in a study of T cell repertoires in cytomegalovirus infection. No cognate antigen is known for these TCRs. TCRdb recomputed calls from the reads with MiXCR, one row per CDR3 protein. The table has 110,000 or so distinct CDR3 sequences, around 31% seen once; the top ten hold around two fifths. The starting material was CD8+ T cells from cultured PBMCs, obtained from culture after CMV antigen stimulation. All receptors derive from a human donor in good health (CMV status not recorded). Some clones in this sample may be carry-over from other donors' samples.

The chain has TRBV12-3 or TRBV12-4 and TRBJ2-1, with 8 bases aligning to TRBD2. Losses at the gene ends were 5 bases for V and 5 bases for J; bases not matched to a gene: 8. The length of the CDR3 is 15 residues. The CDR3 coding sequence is TGTGCCAGCAGTCCACGGGGGGGGCTGGACAATGAGCAGTTCTTC. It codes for CASSPRGGLDNEQFF.

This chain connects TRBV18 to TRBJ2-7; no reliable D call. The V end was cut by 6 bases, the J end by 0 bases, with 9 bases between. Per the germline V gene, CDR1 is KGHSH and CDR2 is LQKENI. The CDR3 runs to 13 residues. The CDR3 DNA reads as TGTGCCAGCTCGGGTAGTACCTCCTACGAGCAGTACTTC. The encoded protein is CASSGSTSYEQYF.

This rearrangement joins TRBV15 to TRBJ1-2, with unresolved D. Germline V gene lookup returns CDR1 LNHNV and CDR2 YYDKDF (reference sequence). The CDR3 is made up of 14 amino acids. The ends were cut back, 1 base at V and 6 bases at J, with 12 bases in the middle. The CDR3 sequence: CATSRAGSRNGYTF. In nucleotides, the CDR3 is TGTGCCACCAGCAGAGCCGGGTCCCGGAATGGCTACACCTTC.

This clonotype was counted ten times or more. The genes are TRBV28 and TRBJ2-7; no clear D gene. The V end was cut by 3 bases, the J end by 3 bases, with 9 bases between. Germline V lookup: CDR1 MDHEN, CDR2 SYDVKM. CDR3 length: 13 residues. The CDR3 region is CASSLDRLYEQYF. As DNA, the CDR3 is TGTGCCAGCAGTTTGGACCGCCTCTACGAGCAGTACTTC.

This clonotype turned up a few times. Here the CDR3 DNA reads TGTGCCAGCAGTCAACGACAGGGGTTTTCCTACGAGCAGTACTTC. Residues: CASSQRQGFSYEQYF. The chain combines TRBV6-8 with TRBJ2-7; 8 nucleotides match TRBD1. The CDR3 length is 15 residues. Germline values: CDR1 MNHGY, CDR2 SAAAGT. V shed 5 bases, J shed 1 base, and the junction held 7 bases outside the gene matches.

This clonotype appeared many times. The CDR3 sequence is CASSLEAATYNEQFF. The CDR3, as DNA: TGTGCCAGCAGCTTAGAGGCAGCCACCTACAATGAGCAGTTCTTC. The chain uses TRBV7-8 and TRBJ2-1; D remains unclear. The germline gives CDR1 SGHVS, CDR2 FQNEAQ. CDR3 length: 15 residues. V gave up 1 base and J gave up 2 bases, with 9 bases separating them.

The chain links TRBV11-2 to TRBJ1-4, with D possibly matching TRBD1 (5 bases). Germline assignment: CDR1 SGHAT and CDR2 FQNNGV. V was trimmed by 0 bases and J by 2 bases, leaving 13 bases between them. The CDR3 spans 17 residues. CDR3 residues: CASSLERVGGTNEKLFF. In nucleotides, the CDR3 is TGTGCCAGCAGCTTAGAACGGGTTGGGGGGACTAATGAAAAACTGTTTTTT.

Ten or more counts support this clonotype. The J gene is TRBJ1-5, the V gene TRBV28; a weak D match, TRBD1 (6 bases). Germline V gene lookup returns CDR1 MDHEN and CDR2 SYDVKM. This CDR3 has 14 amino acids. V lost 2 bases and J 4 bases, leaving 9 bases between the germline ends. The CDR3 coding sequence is TGTGCCAGCAGTTTACGGCAGGGGAATCAGCCCCAGCATTTT. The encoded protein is CASSLRQGNQPQHF.

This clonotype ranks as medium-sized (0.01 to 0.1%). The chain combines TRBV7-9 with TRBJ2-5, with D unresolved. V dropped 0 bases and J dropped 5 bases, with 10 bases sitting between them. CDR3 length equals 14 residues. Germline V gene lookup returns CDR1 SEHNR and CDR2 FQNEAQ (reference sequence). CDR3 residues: CASSLALGFETQYF. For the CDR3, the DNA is TGTGCCAGCAGCTTAGCGCTGGGGTTTGAGACCCAGTACTTC.

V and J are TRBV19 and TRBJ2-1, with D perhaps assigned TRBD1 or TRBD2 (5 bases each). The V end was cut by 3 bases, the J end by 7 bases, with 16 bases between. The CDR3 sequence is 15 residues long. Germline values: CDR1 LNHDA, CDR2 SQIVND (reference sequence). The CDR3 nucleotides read TGTGCCAGTAGTATCCCTAGTTGGGGCGGGAATGAGCAGTTCTTC. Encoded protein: CASSIPSWGGNEQFF.

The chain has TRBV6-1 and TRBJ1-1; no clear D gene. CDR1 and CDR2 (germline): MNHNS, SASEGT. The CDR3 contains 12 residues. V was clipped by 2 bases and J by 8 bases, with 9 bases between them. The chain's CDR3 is CASSEPTQEAFF. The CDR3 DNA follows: TGTGCCAGCAGTGAACCGACACAGGAAGCTTTCTTT.

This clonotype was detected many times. The CDR3 nucleotides read TGTGCCAGCAGGAGGGCGGGACAACCCAGAAACACCATATATTTT. It specifies CASRRAGQPRNTIYF. The J gene is TRBJ1-3, the V gene TRBV12-3 or TRBV12-4; possibly TRBD1 for D (6 bases). V gave up 6 bases and J gave up 5 bases, with 17 bases separating them. The CDR3 length is 15 residues.

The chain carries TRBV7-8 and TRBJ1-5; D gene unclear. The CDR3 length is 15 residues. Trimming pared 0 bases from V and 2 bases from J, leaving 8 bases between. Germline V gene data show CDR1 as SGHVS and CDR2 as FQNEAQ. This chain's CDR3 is CASSLAGLGNQPQHF. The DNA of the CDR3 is TGTGCCAGCAGCTTAGCAGGGTTGGGCAATCAGCCCCAGCATTTT. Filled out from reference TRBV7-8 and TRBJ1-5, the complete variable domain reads GAGVSQSPRYKVAKRGQDVALRCDPISGHVSLFWYQQALGQGPEFLTYFQNEAQLDKSGLPSDRFFAERPEGSVSTLKIQRTQQEDSAVYLCASSLAGLGNQPQHFGDGTRLSIL.

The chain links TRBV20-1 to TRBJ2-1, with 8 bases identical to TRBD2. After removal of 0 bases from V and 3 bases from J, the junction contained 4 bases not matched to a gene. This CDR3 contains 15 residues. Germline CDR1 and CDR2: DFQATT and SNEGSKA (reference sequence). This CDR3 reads CSARDLRGGYNEQFF. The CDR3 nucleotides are TGCAGTGCTAGAGATCTTCGGGGGGGCTACAATGAGCAGTTCTTC.

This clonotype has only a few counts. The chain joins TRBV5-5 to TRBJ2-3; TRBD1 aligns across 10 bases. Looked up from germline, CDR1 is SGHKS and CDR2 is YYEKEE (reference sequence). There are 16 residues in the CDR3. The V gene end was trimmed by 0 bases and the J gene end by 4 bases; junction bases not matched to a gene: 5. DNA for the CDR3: TGTGCCAGCAGCTTGGAGGGACAGGGGATGTCAGATACGCAGTATTTT. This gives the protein CASSLEGQGMSDTQYF.

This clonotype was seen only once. The CDR3 DNA reads TGTGCCAGCAGGCTTACCAATACGGGTCAGCCCCAGCATTTT. Residues: CASRLTNTGQPQHF. The V and J genes are TRBV27 and TRBJ1-5, with D uncertain. Germline lookup yields CDR1 MNHEY and CDR2 SMNVEV (reference sequence). V was clipped by 6 bases and J by 6 bases, with 15 bases between them. The CDR3 has 14 amino acids.

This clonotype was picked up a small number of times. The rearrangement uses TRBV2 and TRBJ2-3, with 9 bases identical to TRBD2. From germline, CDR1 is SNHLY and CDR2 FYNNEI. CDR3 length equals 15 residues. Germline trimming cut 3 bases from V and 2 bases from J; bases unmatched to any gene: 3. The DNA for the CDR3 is TGTGCCAGCAGTGAGACTAGCGGATACACAGATACGCAGTATTTT. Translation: CASSETSGYTDTQYF.

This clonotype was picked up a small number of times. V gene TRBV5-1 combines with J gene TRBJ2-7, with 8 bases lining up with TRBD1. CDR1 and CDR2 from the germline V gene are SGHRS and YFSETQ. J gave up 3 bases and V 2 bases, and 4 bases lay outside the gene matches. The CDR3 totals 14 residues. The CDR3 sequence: CASSLQGGGYEQYF. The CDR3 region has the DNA TGCGCCAGCAGCTTACAGGGGGGAGGCTACGAGCAGTACTTC.

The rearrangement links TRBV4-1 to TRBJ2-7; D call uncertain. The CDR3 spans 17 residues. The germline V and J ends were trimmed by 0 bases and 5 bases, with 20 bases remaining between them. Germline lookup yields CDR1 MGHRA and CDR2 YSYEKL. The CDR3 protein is CASSQEPLYSQSDEQYF. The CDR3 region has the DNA TGCGCCAGCAGCCAAGAACCTCTTTACAGCCAAAGCGACGAGCAGTACTTC.

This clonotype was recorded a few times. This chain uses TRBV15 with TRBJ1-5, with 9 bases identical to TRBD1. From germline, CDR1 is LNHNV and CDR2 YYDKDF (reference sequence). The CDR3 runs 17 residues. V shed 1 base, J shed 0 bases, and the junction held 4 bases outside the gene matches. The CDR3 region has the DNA TGTGCCACCAGCAGAGCCAGGACAGGGGTTAGCAATCAGCCCCAGCATTTT. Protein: CATSRARTGVSNQPQHF.

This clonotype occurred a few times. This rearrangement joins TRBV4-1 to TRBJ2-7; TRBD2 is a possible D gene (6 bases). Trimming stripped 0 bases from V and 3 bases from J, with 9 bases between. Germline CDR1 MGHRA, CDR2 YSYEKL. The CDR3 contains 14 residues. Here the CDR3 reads CASSQDSGGYEQYF. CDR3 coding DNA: TGCGCCAGCAGCCAAGATAGCGGCGGCTACGAGCAGTACTTC.